One sample yielded the 16 T cell receptor beta chains listed below, sequenced in a study of shared clonotypes between healthy human individuals. Clones were sequenced by immunoSEQ multiplex PCR, and TCRdb holds only the in-frame ones, with some missing. The table has around 350,000 clones, more than 60% seen once; the top ten hold about 9.4%. The source material was memory CD4+ T cells sorted from blood. Subset defined: CD45RA-negative fraction. The receptor set was obtained from a man between 25 and 39 years old in good health.

As for this clone: Within the sample, other DNA sequences also encode this same CDR3. The chain carries TRBV11-2 and TRBJ2-5, with TRBD1 matching 8 bases. Trimming removed 6 bases from V and 5 bases from J; junction bases left unmatched: 8. This CDR3 is built from 14 residues. CDR1 and CDR2 (germline): SGHAT, FQNNGV. In nucleotides, the CDR3 is TGTGCCAGCAGAAAGACAGGGGCAGGGGAGACCCAGTACTTC. Encoded protein: CASRKTGAGETQYF.

The CDR3 DNA reads as TGTGCCAGCAGCTTCTATGGGGGCTACAGGAATCAGCCCCAGCATTTT. The encoded protein is CASSFYGGYRNQPQHF. The rearrangement links TRBV5-6 to TRBJ1-5, with D perhaps TRBD1 (6 bases). CDR3 length equals 16 residues. V was shortened by 2 bases and J by 4 bases, with 16 bases between the two germline ends. Per germline, CDR1 SGHDT and CDR2 YYEEEE.

The genes are TRBV4-2 and TRBJ1-2; 8 bases agree with TRBD1. The junction had 16 bases not matched to a gene; V was cut back by 0 bases and J by 7 bases. CDR3 length: 18 amino acids. Germline-derived CDR1 and CDR2 are LGHNA and YNFKEQ. The CDR3 DNA reads as TGTGCCAGCAGCCAAGATGGGACAGGTCCATCCCTTCTTCGTGGCTACACCTTC. This gives the protein CASSQDGTGPSLLRGYTF.

This clone was counted many times. Additional DNA sequences in this sample encode the identical CDR3. This chain links TRBV2 with TRBJ2-1; D is undetermined. Trimming took off 6 bases at V and 5 bases at J, with 5 bases between the two ends. The V gene's germline CDR1 is SNHLY and CDR2 FYNNEI. The CDR3 runs to 11 residues. The chain's CDR3 is CASSYDNEQFF. Here the CDR3 DNA reads TGTGCCAGCAGCTACGACAATGAGCAGTTCTTC.

This chain connects TRBV30 to TRBJ2-1, with 9 bases aligning to TRBD2. Germline V gene lookup returns CDR1 GTSNPN and CDR2 SVGIG (reference sequence). The CDR3 loop spans 16 amino acids. Trimming cost V 0 bases and J 8 bases; bases outside gene matches: 11. The CDR3 protein is CAWSVLGGRDTDEQFF. The CDR3 DNA reads as TGTGCCTGGAGTGTTCTCGGCGGGAGGGACACGGATGAGCAGTTCTTC.

This clone was detected a few times. The rearrangement uses TRBV7-9 and TRBJ2-3; a weak D match, TRBD2 (6 bases). Trimming left V 3 bases short and J 5 bases short, with 15 bases between. CDR1 and CDR2 from the germline V gene are SEHNR and FQNEAQ (reference sequence). The length of the CDR3 is 15 residues. The CDR3 loop is CASSFQRAFQDTQYF. DNA for the CDR3: TGTGCCAGCAGCTTCCAGCGGGCCTTTCAAGATACGCAGTATTTT.

The rearrangement links TRBV6-1 to TRBJ2-3, with a weak D call TRBD1 (6 bases). The CDR3 is 14 residues long. The germline gives CDR1 MNHNS, CDR2 SASEGT. Trimming took off 5 bases at V and 2 bases at J, with 11 bases between the two ends. CDR3 region: CASSPKGDTDTQYF. CDR3 bases: TGTGCCAGCAGTCCGAAGGGGGACACAGATACGCAGTATTTT.

V and J are TRBV30 and TRBJ2-1, with D perhaps assigned TRBD1 or TRBD2 (5 bases each). Germline CDR1 is GTSNPN and CDR2 is SVGIG (reference sequence). The CDR3 has 14 amino acids. Trimming stripped 0 bases from V and 9 bases from J, with 15 bases between. CDR3 amino acids: CAWSVLVSGGEQFF. CDR3 coding DNA: TGTGCCTGGAGTGTACTGGTGTCTGGGGGTGAGCAGTTCTTC.

V is TRBV9 and J is TRBJ2-5, with 7 bases lining up with TRBD2. The CDR3 runs 14 residues. The V and J ends lost 4 bases and 1 base, in that order; junction bases with no gene match: 4. Per germline, CDR1 SGDLS and CDR2 YYNGEE. The CDR3: CASSPRLAQETQYF. The DNA for the CDR3 is TGTGCCAGCAGCCCTCGACTAGCCCAAGAGACCCAGTACTTC. The variable domain in full, completed from reference TRBV9 and TRBJ2-5, reads DSGVTQTPKHLITATGQRVTLRCSPRSGDLSVYWYQQSLDQGLQFLIQYYNGEERAKGNILERFSAQQFPDLHSELNLSSLELGDSALYFCASSPRLAQETQYFGPGTRLLVL.

As for this clone: This is likely an artifact of a read error, given a far larger clone one base away. J is TRBJ1-2 and V is TRBV5-7; 8 bases are a match to TRBD1. TRBV5-7 is marked as an open reading frame, function uncertain. Germline trimming cut 4 bases from V and 6 bases from J; bases unmatched to any gene: 11. The CDR3 runs 15 residues. CDR3 nucleotides: TGTGCCAGCAGCCCGAGCAGACAGGGGAGGAATGGCTACACCTTC. It encodes CASSPSRQGRNGYTF.

The V gene is TRBV19, the J gene TRBJ1-2; D might be TRBD1 (5 bases). Trimming pared 3 bases from V and 3 bases from J, leaving 8 bases between. Germline V gene lookup returns CDR1 LNHDA and CDR2 SQIVND (reference sequence). The CDR3 loop spans 13 amino acids. CDR3 sequence reads: CASSMGVDYGYTF. The CDR3 DNA sequence: TGTGCCAGTAGTATGGGGGTTGACTATGGCTACACCTTC.

V usage is TRBV30 and J usage is TRBJ2-3; 11 bases align to TRBD2. V lost 2 bases and J lost 0; bases outside the gene matches: 13. Germline loops: CDR1 GTSNPN, CDR2 SVGIG (reference sequence). This CDR3 comprises 19 residues. CDR3 nucleotides: TGTGCCTGGAGTATAGGGCTAGCGGGAGGACCAAGGAGCACAGATACGCAGTATTTT. Its translation: CAWSIGLAGGPRSTDTQYF. Filled out from reference TRBV30 and TRBJ2-3, the complete variable domain reads SQTIHQWPATLVQPVGSPLSLECTVEGTSNPNLYWYRQAAGRGLQLLFYSVGIGQISSEVPQNLSASRPQDRQFILSSKKLLLSDSGFYLCAWSIGLAGGPRSTDTQYFGPGTRLTVL.

This clone has a count of ten or more. The J gene is TRBJ2-3, the V gene TRBV7-9; D is unresolved. CDR3 length: 14 amino acids. The germline V gene encodes CDR1 SEHNR and CDR2 FQNEAQ (reference sequence). The V and J ends lost 2 bases and 4 bases respectively, with 10 bases between them. The CDR3 protein is CASSLSQPADTQYF. The CDR3 nucleotides are TGTGCCAGCAGCTTATCTCAGCCGGCAGATACGCAGTATTTT.

This clone was recorded a few times. The chain joins TRBV27 to TRBJ2-1, with 15 nucleotides matching TRBD2. Germline V gene data show CDR1 as MNHEY and CDR2 as SMNVEV (reference sequence). Trimming cost V 3 bases and J 12 bases; bases outside gene matches: 9. This CDR3 has 16 amino acids. This CDR3 reads CASSLGGLAGGTVQFF. As DNA, the CDR3 is TGTGCCAGCAGTTTGGGGGGACTAGCGGGAGGTACCGTGCAGTTCTTC.

The chain employs TRBV29-1 and TRBJ2-3; 8 bases match TRBD1. J lost 11 bases, V lost 8 bases, and 12 bases had no gene match. This CDR3 region has 12 residues. Per germline, CDR1 SQVTM and CDR2 ANQGSEA. The CDR3 is CSFNPGGWEQYF. Written as DNA, the CDR3 is TGCAGCTTCAATCCAGGGGGCTGGGAGCAGTATTTT.

The chain employs TRBV11-2 and TRBJ2-7, with no clear D. In germline, CDR1 is SGHAT, CDR2 FQNNGV. This CDR3 comprises 11 residues. V was clipped by 5 bases and J by 3 bases, with 5 bases between them. CDR3 DNA: TGTGCCAGCAGCGAGCACTACGAGCAGTACTTC. This translates into CASSEHYEQYF.